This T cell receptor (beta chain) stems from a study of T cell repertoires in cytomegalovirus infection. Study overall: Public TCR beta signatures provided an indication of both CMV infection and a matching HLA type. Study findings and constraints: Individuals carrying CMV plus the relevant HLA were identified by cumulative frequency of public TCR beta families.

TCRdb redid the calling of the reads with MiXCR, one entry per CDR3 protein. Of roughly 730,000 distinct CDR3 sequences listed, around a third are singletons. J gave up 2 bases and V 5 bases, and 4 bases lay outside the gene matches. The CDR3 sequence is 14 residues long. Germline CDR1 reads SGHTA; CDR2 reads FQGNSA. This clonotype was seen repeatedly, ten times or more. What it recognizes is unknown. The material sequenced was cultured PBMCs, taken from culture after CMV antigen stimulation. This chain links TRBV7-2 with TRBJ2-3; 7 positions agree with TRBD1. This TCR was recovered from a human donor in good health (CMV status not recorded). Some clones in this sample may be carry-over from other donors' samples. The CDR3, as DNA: TGTGCCAGCAGCCCCGGGACAGACACAGATACGCAGTATTTT. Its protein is CASSPGTDTDTQYF.